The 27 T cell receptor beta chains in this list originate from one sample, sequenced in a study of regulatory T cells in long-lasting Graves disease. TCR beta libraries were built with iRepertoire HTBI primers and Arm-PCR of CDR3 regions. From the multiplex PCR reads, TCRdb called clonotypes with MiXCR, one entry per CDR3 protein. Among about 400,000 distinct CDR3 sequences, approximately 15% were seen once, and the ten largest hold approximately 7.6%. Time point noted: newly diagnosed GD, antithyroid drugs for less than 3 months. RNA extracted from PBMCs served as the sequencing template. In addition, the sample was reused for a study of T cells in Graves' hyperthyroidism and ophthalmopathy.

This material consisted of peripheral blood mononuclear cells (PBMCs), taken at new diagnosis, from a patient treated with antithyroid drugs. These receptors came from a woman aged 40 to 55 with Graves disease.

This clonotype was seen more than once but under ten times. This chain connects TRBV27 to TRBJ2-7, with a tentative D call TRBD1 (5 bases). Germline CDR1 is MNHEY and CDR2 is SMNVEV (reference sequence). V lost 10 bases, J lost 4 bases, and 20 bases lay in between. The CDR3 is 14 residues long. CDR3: CATQYQGGPYEQYF. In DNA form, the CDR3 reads TGTGCCACACAGTACCAGGGCGGCCCGTACGAGCAGTACTTC.

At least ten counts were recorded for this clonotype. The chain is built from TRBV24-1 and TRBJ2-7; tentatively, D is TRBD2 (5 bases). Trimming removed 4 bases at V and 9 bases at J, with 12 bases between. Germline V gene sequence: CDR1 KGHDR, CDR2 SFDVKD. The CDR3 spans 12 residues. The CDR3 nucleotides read TGTGCCACCAGTGACCCACTAGGTGTGCAGTACTTC. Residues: CATSDPLGVQYF.

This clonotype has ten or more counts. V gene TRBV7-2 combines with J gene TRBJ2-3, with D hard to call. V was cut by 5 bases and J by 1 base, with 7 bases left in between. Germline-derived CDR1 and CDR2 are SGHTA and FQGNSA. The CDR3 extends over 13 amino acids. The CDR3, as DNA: TGTGCCAGCAGCCCCATGGGCACAGATACGCAGTATTTT. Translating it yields CASSPMGTDTQYF.

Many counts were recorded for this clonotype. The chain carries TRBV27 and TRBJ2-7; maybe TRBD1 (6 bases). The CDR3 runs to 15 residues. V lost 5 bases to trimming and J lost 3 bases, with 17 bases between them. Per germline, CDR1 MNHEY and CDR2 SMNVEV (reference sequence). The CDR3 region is CASSTFDRSNYEQYF. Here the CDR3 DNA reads TGTGCCAGCAGTACCTTTGACAGGTCTAACTACGAGCAGTACTTC.

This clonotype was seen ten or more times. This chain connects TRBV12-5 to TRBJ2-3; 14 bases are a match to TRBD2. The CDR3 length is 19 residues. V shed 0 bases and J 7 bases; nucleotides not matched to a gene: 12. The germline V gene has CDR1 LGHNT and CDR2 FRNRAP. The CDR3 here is CASGLVEKGTSGRGNTQYF. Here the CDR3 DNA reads TGTGCTAGTGGTTTGGTCGAAAAAGGGACTAGCGGGAGAGGAAATACGCAGTATTTT.

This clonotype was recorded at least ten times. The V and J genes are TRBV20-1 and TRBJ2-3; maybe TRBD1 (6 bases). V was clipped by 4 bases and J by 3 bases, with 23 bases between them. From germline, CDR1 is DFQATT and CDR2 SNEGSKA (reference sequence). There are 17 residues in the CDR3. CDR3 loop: CSAIPDRFGLETDTQYF. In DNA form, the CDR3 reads TGCAGTGCTATACCGGACAGATTCGGTTTGGAAACAGATACGCAGTATTTT.

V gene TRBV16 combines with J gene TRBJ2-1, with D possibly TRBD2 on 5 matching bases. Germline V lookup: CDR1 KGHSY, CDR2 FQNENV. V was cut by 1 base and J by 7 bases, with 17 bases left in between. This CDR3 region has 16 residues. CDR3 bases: TGTGCCAGCAGCCAATATGTATGGGAGTTCGTGAATGAGCAGTTCTTC. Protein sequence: CASSQYVWEFVNEQFF.

CDR3 in DNA: TGCAGTGCTAGAGTGGGCGGTAGCACAGATACGCAGTATTTT. Translation: CSARVGGSTDTQYF. This chain connects TRBV20-1 to TRBJ2-3; D not resolved. V lost 1 base and J lost 0, with 8 bases in between. The length of the CDR3 is 14 residues. Germline-derived CDR1 and CDR2 are DFQATT and SNEGSKA (reference sequence).

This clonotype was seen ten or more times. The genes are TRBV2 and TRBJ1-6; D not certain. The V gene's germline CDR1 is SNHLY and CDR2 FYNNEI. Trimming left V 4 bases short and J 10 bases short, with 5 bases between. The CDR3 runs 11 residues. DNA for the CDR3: TGTGCCAGCAGTGGTCCGTCACCCCTCCACTTT. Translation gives CASSGPSPLHF.

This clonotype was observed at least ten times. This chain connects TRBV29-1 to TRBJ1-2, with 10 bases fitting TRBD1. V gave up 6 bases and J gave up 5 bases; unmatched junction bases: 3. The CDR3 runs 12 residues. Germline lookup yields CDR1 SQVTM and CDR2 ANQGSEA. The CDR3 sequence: CSVRQGAYGYTF. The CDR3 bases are TGCAGCGTCCGACAGGGGGCATATGGCTACACCTTC. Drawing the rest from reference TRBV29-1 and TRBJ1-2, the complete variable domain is SAVISQKPSRDICQRGTSLTIQCQVDSQVTMMFWYRQQPGQSLTLIATANQGSEATYESGFVIDKFPISRPNLTFSTLTVSNMSPEDSSIYLCSVRQGAYGYTFGSGTRLTVV.

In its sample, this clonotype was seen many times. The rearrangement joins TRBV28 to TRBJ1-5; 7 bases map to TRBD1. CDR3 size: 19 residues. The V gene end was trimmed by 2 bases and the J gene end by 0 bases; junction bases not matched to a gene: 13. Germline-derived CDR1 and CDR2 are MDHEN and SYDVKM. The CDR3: CASSLRGIRQGYSNQPQHF. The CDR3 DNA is TGTGCCAGCAGTTTACGGGGAATCCGACAGGGATATAGCAATCAGCCCCAGCATTTT.

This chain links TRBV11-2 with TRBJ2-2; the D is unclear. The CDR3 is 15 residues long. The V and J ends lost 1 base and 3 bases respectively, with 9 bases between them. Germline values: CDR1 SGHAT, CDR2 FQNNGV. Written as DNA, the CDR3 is TGTGCCAGCAGCTTAGGGATGAGTTACACCGGGGAGCTGTTTTTT. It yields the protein CASSLGMSYTGELFF.

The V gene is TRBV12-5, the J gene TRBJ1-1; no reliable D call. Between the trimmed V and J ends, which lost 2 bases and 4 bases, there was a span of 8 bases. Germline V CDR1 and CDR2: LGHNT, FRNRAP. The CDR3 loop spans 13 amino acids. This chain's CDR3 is CASGLSISTEAFF. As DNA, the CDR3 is TGTGCTAGTGGTTTGTCCATTTCCACTGAAGCTTTCTTT.

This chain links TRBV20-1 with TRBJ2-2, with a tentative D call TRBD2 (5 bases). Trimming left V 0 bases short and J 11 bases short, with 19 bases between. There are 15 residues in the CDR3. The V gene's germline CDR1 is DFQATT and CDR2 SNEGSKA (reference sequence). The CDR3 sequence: CSARDKEASVFELFF. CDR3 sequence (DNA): TGCAGTGCTAGAGATAAGGAGGCGTCCGTCTTTGAGCTGTTTTTT.

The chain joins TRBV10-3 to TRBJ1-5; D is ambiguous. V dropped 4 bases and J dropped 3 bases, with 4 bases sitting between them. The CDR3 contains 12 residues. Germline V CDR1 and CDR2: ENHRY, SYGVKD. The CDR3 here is CAISGDNQPQHF. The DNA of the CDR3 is TGTGCCATCAGTGGGGACAATCAGCCCCAGCATTTT.

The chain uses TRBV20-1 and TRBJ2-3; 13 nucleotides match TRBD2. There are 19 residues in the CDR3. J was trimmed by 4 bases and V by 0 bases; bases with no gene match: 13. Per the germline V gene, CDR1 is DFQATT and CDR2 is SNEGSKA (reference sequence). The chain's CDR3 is CSARDPGLAGWVQADTQYF. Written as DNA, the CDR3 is TGCAGTGCTAGAGATCCGGGACTAGCGGGATGGGTTCAGGCAGATACGCAGTATTTT.

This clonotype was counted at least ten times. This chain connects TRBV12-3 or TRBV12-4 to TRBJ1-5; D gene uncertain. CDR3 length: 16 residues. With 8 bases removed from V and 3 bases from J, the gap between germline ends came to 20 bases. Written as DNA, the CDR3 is TGTGCCAGCCAAAAAGGGAACACTTACGACAATCAGCCCCAGCATTTT. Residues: CASQKGNTYDNQPQHF.

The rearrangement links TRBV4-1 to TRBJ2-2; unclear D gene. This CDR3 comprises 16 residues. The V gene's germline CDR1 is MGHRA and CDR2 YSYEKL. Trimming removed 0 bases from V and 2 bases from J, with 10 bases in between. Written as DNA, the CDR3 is TGCGCCAGCAGCCAAGACGGCGGCCGAAACACCGGGGAGCTGTTTTTT. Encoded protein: CASSQDGGRNTGELFF.

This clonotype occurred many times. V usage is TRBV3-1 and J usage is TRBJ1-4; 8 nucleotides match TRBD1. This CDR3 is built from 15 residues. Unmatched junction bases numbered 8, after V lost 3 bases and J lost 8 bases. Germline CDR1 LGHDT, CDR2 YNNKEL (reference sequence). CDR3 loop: CASSHRTGMKEKLFF. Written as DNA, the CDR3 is TGTGCCAGCAGCCACCGGACAGGGATGAAGGAAAAACTGTTTTTT.

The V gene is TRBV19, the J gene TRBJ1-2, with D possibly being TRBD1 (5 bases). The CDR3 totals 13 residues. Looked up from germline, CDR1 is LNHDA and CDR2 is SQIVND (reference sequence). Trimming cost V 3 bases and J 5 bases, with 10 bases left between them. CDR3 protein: CASSISGGYGYTF. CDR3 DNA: TGTGCCAGTAGTATTAGCGGGGGTTATGGCTACACCTTC.

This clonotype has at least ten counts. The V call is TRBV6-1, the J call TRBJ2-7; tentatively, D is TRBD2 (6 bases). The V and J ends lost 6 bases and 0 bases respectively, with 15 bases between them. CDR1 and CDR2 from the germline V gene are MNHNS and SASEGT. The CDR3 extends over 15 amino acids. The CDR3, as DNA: TGTGCCAGCAGCGATCGGTGGGGGGACTCCTACGAGCAGTACTTC. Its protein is CASSDRWGDSYEQYF.

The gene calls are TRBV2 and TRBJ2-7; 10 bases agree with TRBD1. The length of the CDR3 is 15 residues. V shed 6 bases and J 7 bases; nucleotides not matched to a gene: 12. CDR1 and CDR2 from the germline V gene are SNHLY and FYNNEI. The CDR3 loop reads CASRRRTGGVEEQYF. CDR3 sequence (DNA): TGTGCCAGCAGGAGAAGGACAGGGGGGGTGGAGGAGCAGTACTTC.

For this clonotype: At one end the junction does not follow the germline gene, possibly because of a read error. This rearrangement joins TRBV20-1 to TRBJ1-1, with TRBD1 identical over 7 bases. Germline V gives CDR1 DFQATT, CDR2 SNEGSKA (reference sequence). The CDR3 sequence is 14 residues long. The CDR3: CSVRDRQGGTEAFF. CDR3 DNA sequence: TGCAGTGTTAGAGATCGACAGGGAGGGACTGAAGCTTTCTTT.

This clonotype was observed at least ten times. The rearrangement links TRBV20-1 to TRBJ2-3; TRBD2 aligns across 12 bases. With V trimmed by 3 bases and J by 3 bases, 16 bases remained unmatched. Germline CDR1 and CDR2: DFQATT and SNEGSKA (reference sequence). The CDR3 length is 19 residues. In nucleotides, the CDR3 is TGCAGTGCTAGGGGGGGGGACGGTCTAGCGGGAGGGCCGACAGATACGCAGTATTTT. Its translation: CSARGGDGLAGGPTDTQYF.

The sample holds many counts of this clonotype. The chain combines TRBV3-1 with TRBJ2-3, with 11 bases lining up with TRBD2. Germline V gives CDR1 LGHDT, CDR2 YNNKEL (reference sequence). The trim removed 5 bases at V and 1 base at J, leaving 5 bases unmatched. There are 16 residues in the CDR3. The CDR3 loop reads CASSLLAGEGTDTQYF. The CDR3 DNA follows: TGTGCCAGCAGCTTACTAGCGGGGGAAGGCACAGATACGCAGTATTTT.

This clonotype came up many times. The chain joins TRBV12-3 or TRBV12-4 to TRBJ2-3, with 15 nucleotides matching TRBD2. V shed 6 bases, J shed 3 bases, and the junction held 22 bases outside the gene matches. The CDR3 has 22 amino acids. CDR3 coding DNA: TGTGCCAGCAGGCCCGCCCGTGGGGGGGCCGGGACTAGCGGGAGGTCGACAGATACGCAGTATTTT. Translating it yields CASRPARGGAGTSGRSTDTQYF.

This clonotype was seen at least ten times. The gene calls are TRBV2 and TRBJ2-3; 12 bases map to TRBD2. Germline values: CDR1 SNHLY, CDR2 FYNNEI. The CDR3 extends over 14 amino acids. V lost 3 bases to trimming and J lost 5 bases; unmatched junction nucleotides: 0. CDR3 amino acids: CASSEGLAGDTQYF. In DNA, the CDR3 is TGTGCCAGCAGTGAGGGACTAGCGGGAGATACGCAGTATTTT.